A selection of T cell receptor beta chains follows, all from one sample in a study of blood T cells in healthy people across ages. Each CDR3 protein gets one entry after TCRdb re-called the 5' RACE reads with MiXCR. The sample has about 1,400,000 distinct CDR3 sequences, around 42% seen once; the top ten hold approximately 7.9%. The material sequenced was blood. The receptor set was obtained from a woman aged 18-29 years in good health. Each CDR3 is given with its conserved first and last residue. D genes are given only for firm matches. A row's size may be missing; if present it is once, few, many or a size class.

D gene: TRBD2
V gene: TRBV20-1
clone size: few
CDR3 length: 20
J gene: TRBJ2-7
CDR3 protein: CSARDHEPGLAGVRVYEQYF
CDR3 DNA: TGCAGTGCTAGAGATCATGAACCGGGACTAGCGGGAGTTCGGGTCTACGAGCAGTACTTC

D gene: .
V gene: TRBV4-1
clone size: .
CDR3 length: 15
J gene: TRBJ1-1
CDR3 protein: CASSHLFQGSYEAFF
CDR3 DNA: TGCGCCAGCAGCCACCTCTTCCAGGGGTCTTATGAAGCTTTCTTT

D gene: .
V gene: TRBV5-1
clone size: few
CDR3 length: 13
J gene: TRBJ1-2
CDR3 protein: CASSPLVNYGYTF
CDR3 DNA: TGCGCCAGCAGCCCCCTAGTTAACTATGGCTACACCTTC

D gene: .
V gene: TRBV20-1
clone size: .
CDR3 length: 12
J gene: TRBJ1-2
CDR3 protein: CSATGYDYGYTF
CDR3 DNA: TGCAGTGCTACCGGGTATGACTATGGCTACACCTTC

D gene: TRBD2
V gene: TRBV5-1
clone size: .
CDR3 length: 15
J gene: TRBJ2-7
CDR3 protein: CASSLAGEVEYEQYF
CDR3 DNA: TGCGCCAGCAGCTTAGCGGGAGAAGTTGAGTACGAGCAGTACTTC

D gene: TRBD1
V gene: TRBV2
clone size: few
CDR3 length: 14
J gene: TRBJ1-1
CDR3 protein: CASRDTGAGTEAFF
CDR3 DNA: TGTGCCAGCAGAGACACAGGGGCGGGGACTGAAGCTTTCTTT

D gene: TRBD2
V gene: TRBV20-1
clone size: .
CDR3 length: 19
J gene: TRBJ2-3
CDR3 protein: CSATANGLAGVSSTDTQYF
CDR3 DNA: TGCAGTGCCACGGCGAACGGACTAGCGGGAGTCTCTAGCACAGATACGCAGTATTTT

D gene: TRBD2
V gene: TRBV6-5
clone size: few
CDR3 length: 16
J gene: TRBJ2-5
CDR3 protein: CASSYGSAGGPKTQYF
CDR3 DNA: TGTGCCAGCAGTTATGGCTCAGCGGGAGGGCCTAAGACCCAGTACTTC

D gene: .
V gene: TRBV3-1
clone size: .
CDR3 length: 13
J gene: TRBJ2-7
CDR3 protein: CASSHAIGQGQYF
CDR3 DNA: TGTGCCAGCAGCCACGCCATAGGACAAGGGCAGTACTTC

D gene: TRBD2
V gene: TRBV7-8
clone size: .
CDR3 length: 15
J gene: TRBJ2-2
CDR3 protein: CASSPREGRTGELFF
CDR3 DNA: TGTGCCAGCAGCCCCCGGGAGGGCCGGACCGGGGAGCTGTTTTTT

D gene: .
V gene: TRBV9
clone size: .
CDR3 length: 13
J gene: TRBJ1-2
CDR3 protein: CAISVGDTYGYTF
CDR3 DNA: TGTGCCATCAGCGTAGGGGACACCTATGGCTACACCTTC

D gene: .
V gene: TRBV30
clone size: .
CDR3 length: 14
J gene: TRBJ1-1
CDR3 protein: CAWTLGGGWPEAFF
CDR3 DNA: TGTGCCTGGACCTTGGGGGGAGGGTGGCCTGAAGCTTTCTTT

D gene: .
V gene: TRBV29-1
clone size: .
CDR3 length: 15
J gene: TRBJ2-1
CDR3 protein: CSVEAPGLITYEQFF
CDR3 DNA: TGCAGCGTTGAAGCACCAGGGCTAATTACCTACGAGCAGTTCTTC

D gene: .
V gene: TRBV12-3/TRBV12-4
clone size: .
CDR3 length: 17
J gene: TRBJ2-5
CDR3 protein: CASTGGELPLEQETQYF
CDR3 DNA: TGTGCCAGCACCGGTGGGGAGTTACCTCTGGAGCAAGAGACCCAGTACTTC

D gene: .
V gene: TRBV29-1
clone size: .
CDR3 length: 13
J gene: TRBJ2-5
CDR3 protein: CSGGTLIQETQYF
CDR3 DNA: TGCAGCGGAGGGACACTAATACAAGAGACCCAGTACTTC

D gene: .
V gene: TRBV12-3/TRBV12-4
clone size: .
CDR3 length: 15
J gene: TRBJ1-5
CDR3 protein: CASSSPGGDNQPQHF
CDR3 DNA: TGTGCCAGCAGTTCCCCCGGAGGGGACAATCAGCCCCAGCATTTT

D gene: .
V gene: TRBV7-8
clone size: .
CDR3 length: 9
J gene: TRBJ2-5
CDR3 protein: CASGGTQYF
CDR3 DNA: TGTGCCAGCGGCGGGACCCAGTACTTC

D gene: TRBD2
V gene: TRBV12-3/TRBV12-4
clone size: .
CDR3 length: 15
J gene: TRBJ2-7
CDR3 protein: CASSPTSAVAYEQYF
CDR3 DNA: TGTGCCAGCAGCCCTACTAGCGCAGTAGCCTACGAGCAGTACTTC

D gene: TRBD1
V gene: TRBV18
clone size: once
CDR3 length: 18
J gene: TRBJ2-1
CDR3 protein: CASSPKGAGTVTYNEQFF
CDR3 DNA: TGTGCCAGCTCACCTAAAGGGGCCGGGACAGTGACCTACAATGAGCAGTTCTTC

D gene: .
V gene: TRBV4-1
clone size: .
CDR3 length: 15
J gene: TRBJ2-1
CDR3 protein: CASRVTGRAKNEQFF
CDR3 DNA: TGCGCCAGCAGGGTTACGGGACGGGCTAAGAATGAGCAGTTCTTC

D gene: .
V gene: TRBV11-2
clone size: once
CDR3 length: 15
J gene: TRBJ1-1
CDR3 protein: CASSLDYMGNTEAFF
CDR3 DNA: TGTGCCAGCAGCTTAGATTATATGGGGAACACTGAAGCTTTCTTT

D gene: TRBD2
V gene: TRBV20-1
clone size: .
CDR3 length: 14
J gene: TRBJ2-3
CDR3 protein: CSATTAGAADTQYF
CDR3 DNA: TGCAGTGCTACGACCGCGGGAGCGGCAGATACGCAGTATTTT

D gene: .
V gene: TRBV20-1
clone size: .
CDR3 length: 13
J gene: TRBJ2-1
CDR3 protein: CSAALDRGDEQFF
CDR3 DNA: TGCAGTGCTGCCCTCGACCGAGGGGATGAGCAGTTCTTC

D gene: .
V gene: TRBV7-9
clone size: .
CDR3 length: 13
J gene: TRBJ2-7
CDR3 protein: CASSPQDNYEQYF
CDR3 DNA: TGTGCCAGCAGCCCGCAGGATAACTACGAGCAGTACTTC